The present T cell receptor (beta chain) was sequenced within a study of molecular identifiers for immune sequencing clone quantification. Study at large: In replicates, RNA taken from roughly 20,000 or 100,000 naive CD8 cells was divided five ways, and four portions underwent sequencing.

Sorted naive CD8 T cells were those defined as CD8+CD4-CCR7+CD45RA+. In regard to this clonotype: Its target is not known.

Study-wide results and caveats: In naive cells, clones above 20 RNA copies held under 1% of molecules, whereas in effector cells they held over 98%.

The use of previously described methods and listed TCR primers produced the bulk TCR libraries. MiXCR was run by TCRdb on the PCR reads, yielding one entry per CDR3 protein. The sample includes more than 550,000 distinct CDR3 sequences, less than 30% of them seen just once. The origin of this receptor is a human donor in good health. Some libraries in this study had Jurkat cell RNA spiked in. The material sequenced was naive CD8+ T cells from blood, with Jurkat cell RNA spiked in. Indicated subset: FACS-sorted CD8+CD4-CCR7+CD45RA+ naive T cells.

CDR3 nucleotide sequence: TGTGCCAGCAGTACGACTGAGGGGAGTTTAGACGAGCAGTACTTC. Amino acids: CASSTTEGSLDEQYF. The genes are TRBV11-2 and TRBJ2-7; the D gene could be TRBD1 or TRBD2 (5 bases each). Germline lookup yields CDR1 SGHAT and CDR2 FQNNGV. CDR3 length equals 15 residues. With 6 bases removed from V and 5 bases from J, the gap between germline ends came to 20 bases.